This T cell receptor beta chain was observed in a study of T cell responses to AZD1222 COVID-19 vaccine (dated by TCRdb to the early 2020s). Some background on the complete study: AZD1222 recipients given second doses at about 4 weeks or at about 12 weeks were pooled, since spike-specific TCR depth and breadth were not found to differ between the two schedules. TCR sequencing was performed for over 230 trial participants, of whom around 200 were given two doses of AZD1222 and 26 were given two doses of MenACWY control vaccine. Trial participants were enrolled into age subgroups of 18-55, 56-69 and 70-plus years, which contained roughly 140, 27 and 60 TCR-sequenced participants, respectively. Overall results and qualifications from the work: CD4 TCRs associated with the vaccine covered the entire spike protein, and the dominant responses were in regions 160-218 and 743-854. Conclusions about previously exposed vaccinees are limited because only 6 or 7 AZD1222 recipients were SARS-CoV-2 seropositive at baseline. In the small 56-69-year group, the increase in depth fell short of significance, most likely because of low power. Because no day 14 peak-response samples were available, the repertoires could be characterized only after the peak T cell response. A significant rise in spike-specific TCR breadth and depth was observed after two AZD1222 doses relative to day 0 and relative to MenACWY recipients. Reportedly, almost half of the unique spike-specific TCRs recognized epitopes lying outside the regions that are mutated in the B.1.351 and B.1.1.7 variants. Participants were mostly white British, with more females than males. The authors suggested clonal diversity may have been underestimated.

This sample's time point label indicates: baseline before first vaccination. The vaccinee samples were drawn from two UK trials, COV001 and COV002, one of which was a single-blind randomized controlled phase 2/3 trial testing AZD1222 (ChAdOx1 nCoV-19) in healthy adults. Trial participant PBMC samples were collected at day 0 and day 28 after the second dose for TCRbeta chain sequencing. The CDR3 regions of human TCRbeta chains were analyzed by immunosequencing. Per the original workflow: Repertoire TCRs were matched against a reference library of SARS-CoV-2-specific TCRs generated with the MIRA antigen-specificity platform. Breadth meant the fraction of unique TCRs that were SARS-CoV-2-associated, whereas depth meant the fraction of total T cells that were SARS-CoV-2-associated. Using the MIRA data, each spike-specific TCR was mapped to the spike region that the TCR reacts to and placed in a CD4 or CD8 class. Log10-transformed breadth and depth values were compared by one-way ANOVA with Sidak's multiple comparisons tests. Sourced from immuneACCESS, this table was stored by TCRdb with only in-frame sequences that have V and J called. A share of the clones is absent; for the studies checked, an unresolved V gene accounts for under half, and the remainder has no known explanation. For V, J and clone size, that table is used; D and trimming come from the DNA. This sample holds about 130,000 clones; about 86% were observed only once. Of the sample, 10% to 15% falls within the top ten clones.

V lost 6 bases and J lost 5 bases, and the count of bases not matched to a germline gene is 9. Reading the germline V gene gives CDR1 SNHLY and CDR2 FYNNEI. Inclusive of the bounding cysteine and phenylalanine, the CDR3 is 15 residues long. Of all the DNA, just the CDR3 is kept, 45 bases in frame from base 1. About this clone: What this receptor recognizes is not known. Nothing much larger sits one base from this clone, and base qualities are not available.

This chain joins TRBV2 to TRBJ1-1, with TRBD1 matching 10 junction bases. The sample in question was peripheral blood, obtained on day 0 of AZD1222 vaccination. The receptor comes from an adult in good health. The DNA sequence is TGTGCCAGCAGAATGTCCGGGACAGGGGTGACTGAAGCTTTCTTT. Translation gives CASRMSGTGVTEAFF. With all but the CDR3 taken from the reference TRBV2 and TRBJ1-1 genes, the full variable domain is: EPEVTQTPSHQVTQMGQEVILRCVPISNHLYFYWYRQILGQKVEFLVSFYNNEISEKSEIFDDQFSVERPDGSNFTLKIRSTKLEDSAMYFCASRMSGTGVTEAFFGQGTRLTVV.